This TCR beta chain comes out of a study of T cell repertoires in cytomegalovirus infection. The CDR3 sequence is 14 residues long. Trimming cost V 7 bases and J 7 bases; bases outside gene matches: 9. CDR1 and CDR2 from the germline V gene are SGHAT and FQNNGV. Each CDR3 protein gets one entry after TCRdb re-called the reads with MiXCR. The table includes 700,000 to 850,000 distinct CDR3 sequences, 30% to 35% detected once. This clonotype was counted between two and nine times. Its specificity is unknown. The TCR originated in a human donor in good health (CMV status not recorded). Some clones in this sample may be carry-over from other donors' samples. Here the sequenced sample was cultured CD8+ T cells from PBMCs, taken from culture after CMV antigen stimulation. The V gene is TRBV11-2, the J gene TRBJ1-4; 7 bases map to TRBD1. CDR3 amino acids: CASTPTGPGEKLFF. The DNA for the CDR3 is TGTGCCAGCACCCCGACAGGGCCAGGTGAAAAACTGTTTTTT.